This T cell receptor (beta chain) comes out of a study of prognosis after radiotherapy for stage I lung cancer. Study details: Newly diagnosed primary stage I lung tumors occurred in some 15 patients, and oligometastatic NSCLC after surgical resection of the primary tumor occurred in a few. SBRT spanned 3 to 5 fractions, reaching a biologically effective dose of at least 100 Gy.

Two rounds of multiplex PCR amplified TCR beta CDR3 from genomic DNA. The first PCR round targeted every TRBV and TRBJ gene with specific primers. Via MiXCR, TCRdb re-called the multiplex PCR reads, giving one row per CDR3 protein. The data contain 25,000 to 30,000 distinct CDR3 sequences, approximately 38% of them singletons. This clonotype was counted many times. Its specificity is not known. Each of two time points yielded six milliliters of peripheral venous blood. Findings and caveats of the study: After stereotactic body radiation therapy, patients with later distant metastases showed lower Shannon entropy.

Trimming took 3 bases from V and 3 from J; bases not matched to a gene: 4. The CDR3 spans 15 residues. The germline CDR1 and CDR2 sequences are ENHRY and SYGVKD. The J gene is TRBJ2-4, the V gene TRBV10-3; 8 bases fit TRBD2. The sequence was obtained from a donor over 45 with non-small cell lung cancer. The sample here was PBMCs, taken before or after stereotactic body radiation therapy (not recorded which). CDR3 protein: CAISDKAGDKNIQYF. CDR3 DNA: TGTGCCATCAGTGATAAAGCGGGAGACAAAAACATTCAGTACTTC.